Shown below are 27 T cell receptor beta chains from a single sample sequenced in a study of T-cell reconstitution after alpha-beta-depleted transplantation in children. Preparation of the TCRbeta library involved a method that used unique molecular identifiers. TCRdb used MiXCR to reprocess the PCR reads, holding one entry per CDR3 protein. The sample holds about 510,000 distinct CDR3 sequences; roughly an eighth are singletons and the top ten take around 15%. Specimen: PBMCs, mostly from graft donor cells, collected 180 days after TCRalphabeta/CD19-depleted stem cell transplant. These TCRs come from a female patient aged 2-10 years who had a stem cell transplant for aplastic anemia, so the T cells may come from the graft donor.

The V gene is TRBV28, the J gene TRBJ1-1; the D is unclear. CDR3 length: 14 residues. Trimming removed 6 bases from V and 1 base from J, with 12 bases in between. CDR1 and CDR2 (germline): MDHEN, SYDVKM. Here the CDR3 DNA reads TGTGCCAGCAGCACCCGACACTCGAACACTGAAGCTTTCTTT. Protein sequence: CASSTRHSNTEAFF.

The V call is TRBV20-1, the J call TRBJ2-1; D unclear. CDR1 and CDR2 (germline): DFQATT, SNEGSKA (reference sequence). This CDR3 region has 14 residues. Trimming shortened V by 6 bases and J by 4 bases, and 16 bases separated the two germline ends. The DNA of the CDR3 is TGCAGTGCGAAGGACGACTGGGCGTACAATGAGCAGTTCTTC. Residues: CSAKDDWAYNEQFF.

This sequence joins TRBV20-1 and TRBJ2-2; no clear D. This CDR3 has 17 residues. Germline V gives CDR1 DFQATT, CDR2 SNEGSKA (reference sequence). Trimming took 0 bases from V and 0 from J, leaving 14 bases between them. The CDR3 loop reads CSARDNVYASNTGELFF. CDR3 in DNA: TGCAGTGCTAGAGATAACGTTTACGCTTCGAACACCGGGGAGCTGTTTTTT.

This clonotype was seen more than once but under ten times. The chain uses TRBV12-3 or TRBV12-4 and TRBJ2-3; TRBD2 matches at 8 bases. J lost 5 bases, V lost 8 bases, and 6 bases had no gene match. The CDR3 loop spans 13 amino acids. CDR3 coding DNA: TGTGCCAGCGTCAGGCTAGCGGGAGATACGCAGTATTTT. Residues: CASVRLAGDTQYF.

This clonotype was seen only a few times. This chain joins TRBV11-2 and TRBJ2-4; TRBD2 matches at 8 bases. Unmatched junction bases numbered 12, after V lost 5 bases and J lost 0 bases. In germline, CDR1 is SGHAT, CDR2 FQNNGV. The CDR3 has 18 amino acids. The DNA for the CDR3 is TGTGCCAGCAGCCGGGAGGGACGGCAAGTCTTAGCCAAAAACATTCAGTACTTC. This codes for CASSREGRQVLAKNIQYF.

This clonotype has just a few counts. The chain recombines TRBV27 with TRBJ2-2; D is undetermined. V lost 5 bases, J lost 2 bases, and 6 bases lay in between. Germline CDR1 and CDR2: MNHEY and SMNVEV (reference sequence). This CDR3 is 13 amino acids long. The DNA for the CDR3 is TGTGCCAGCAGTCCGCATAACACCGGGGAGCTGTTTTTT. Protein sequence: CASSPHNTGELFF.

As regards this clonotype: This likely comes from a read error, as the CDR3 has no conserved phenylalanine or tryptophan at its end. The chain employs TRBV20-1 and TRBJ2-5, with D perhaps matching TRBD2 (5 bases). This CDR3 is 13 amino acids long. The V end lost 4 bases, the J end lost 10 bases, and 19 bases lay between the germline ends. Germline V gives CDR1 DFQATT, CDR2 SNEGSKA (reference sequence). As DNA, the CDR3 is TGCAGTGCTACCGGGGTACCGAAGTTGTACCAGTACTTG. Translating gives CSATGVPKLYQYL.

This clonotype was detected ten times or more. This sequence joins TRBV29-1 and TRBJ2-1, with a weak D call TRBD2 (6 bases). The germline gives CDR1 SQVTM, CDR2 ANQGSEA. The CDR3 runs 14 residues. Trimming removed 4 bases from V and 4 bases from J, with 14 bases in between. CDR3 region: CSVARRETYNEQFF. The CDR3 bases are TGCAGCGTTGCACGACGGGAGACTTACAATGAGCAGTTCTTC.

This clonotype was counted between two and nine times. CDR3 DNA: TGTGCCAGTACGTACGGTTTTAGCAATCAGCCCCAGCATTTT. This sequence encodes CASTYGFSNQPQHF. The chain is built from TRBV28 and TRBJ1-5; D is uncertain. The CDR3 length is 14 residues. The germline V and J ends were trimmed by 9 bases and 0 bases, with 12 bases remaining between them. In germline, CDR1 is MDHEN, CDR2 SYDVKM.

The chain has TRBV9 and TRBJ1-2; a possible D gene is TRBD1 (5 bases). The CDR3 totals 14 residues. V was shortened by 4 bases and J by 7 bases, with 17 bases between the two germline ends. Looked up from germline, CDR1 is SGDLS and CDR2 is YYNGEE. CDR3 in amino acids: CASSPGTEGLGYTF. For the CDR3, the DNA is TGTGCCAGCAGCCCAGGGACCGAGGGGCTTGGCTACACCTTC.

The rearrangement joins TRBV29-1 to TRBJ2-1; D gene ambiguous. Germline CDR1 SQVTM, CDR2 ANQGSEA. V was pared by 3 bases and J by 7 bases, with 22 bases between. The CDR3 is made up of 16 amino acids. The CDR3 sequence: CSVDGAGRVVYNEQFF. The CDR3 DNA reads TGCAGCGTTGATGGCGCCGGTCGAGTGGTTTATAATGAGCAGTTCTTC.

This clonotype has a handful of counts. The J gene is TRBJ2-1, the V gene TRBV9; no clear D. The CDR3 has 11 residues. V was clipped by 0 bases and J by 8 bases, with 3 bases between them. CDR1 SGDLS and CDR2 YYNGEE come from the germline V gene. The CDR3, as DNA: TGTGCCAGCAGCGTAGGGGATGAGCAGTTCTTC. As protein: CASSVGDEQFF. Together with reference TRBV9 and TRBJ2-1, the CDR3 gives the full variable domain: DSGVTQTPKHLITATGQRVTLRCSPRSGDLSVYWYQQSLDQGLQFLIQYYNGEERAKGNILERFSAQQFPDLHSELNLSSLELGDSALYFCASSVGDEQFFGPGTRLTVL.

The chain uses TRBV7-2 and TRBJ2-3; D not resolved. V was clipped by 3 bases and J by 6 bases, with 13 bases between them. The CDR3 runs 14 residues. In germline, CDR1 is SGHTA, CDR2 FQGNSA. Here the CDR3 reads CASSFILGPDTQYF. CDR3 bases: TGTGCCAGCAGCTTTATATTGGGCCCGGATACGCAGTATTTT. The full variable domain, with the rest looked up from reference TRBV7-2 and TRBJ2-3, is GAGVSQSPSNKVTEKGKDVELRCDPISGHTALYWYRQSLGQGLEFLIYFQGNSAPDKSGLPSDRFSAERTGGSVSTLTIQRTQQEDSAVYLCASSFILGPDTQYFGPGTRLTVL.

The chain joins TRBV7-6 to TRBJ2-6, with TRBD1 identical over 9 bases. The CDR3 length is 16 residues. Germline V gene data show CDR1 as SGHVS and CDR2 as FNYEAQ. V was clipped by 4 bases and J by 2 bases; unmatched bases: 3. The chain's CDR3 is CASSYDRGTGANVLTF. DNA for the CDR3: TGTGCCAGCAGCTATGACAGGGGGACTGGGGCCAACGTCCTGACTTTC.

This clonotype has at least ten counts. V usage is TRBV29-1 and J usage is TRBJ2-1, with a weak D call TRBD2 (6 bases). Germline CDR1 reads SQVTM; CDR2 reads ANQGSEA. The CDR3 contains 15 residues. Trimming removed 6 bases at V and 4 bases at J, with 19 bases between. This CDR3 is CSVELRLAEYNEQFF. The DNA of the CDR3 is TGCAGCGTCGAATTAAGGTTAGCGGAATACAATGAGCAGTTCTTC.

This clonotype was counted ten times or more. The chain couples TRBV28 to TRBJ2-5, with D possibly TRBD2 on 6 matching bases. Trimming pared 7 bases from V and 5 bases from J, leaving 14 bases between. The CDR3 loop spans 13 amino acids. Germline loops: CDR1 MDHEN, CDR2 SYDVKM. The DNA for the CDR3 is TGTGCCAGCACCCCCGGGGCGGGGGAGACCCAGTACTTC. Its protein product is CASTPGAGETQYF.

This clonotype was picked up a small number of times. This sequence joins TRBV10-3 and TRBJ2-3; the match to TRBD1 covers 9 bases. The CDR3 has 18 amino acids. After removal of 4 bases from V and 2 bases from J, the junction contained 13 bases not matched to a gene. In germline, CDR1 is ENHRY, CDR2 SYGVKD. In DNA form, the CDR3 reads TGTGCCATCAGTGGGACAGGGGCATTCGTTCAATTCACAGATACGCAGTATTTT. Translated: CAISGTGAFVQFTDTQYF.

This clonotype came up many times. This CDR3 reads CSVERLLAGGASTDTQYF. The CDR3 DNA reads TGCAGCGTTGAGCGCCTTTTAGCGGGAGGGGCTAGCACAGATACGCAGTATTTT. J is TRBJ2-3 and V is TRBV29-1; 11 bases agree with TRBD2. This CDR3 region has 18 residues. J gave up 0 bases and V 3 bases, and 11 bases lay outside the gene matches. Germline-derived CDR1 and CDR2 are SQVTM and ANQGSEA.

The table lists this clonotype with many counts. The chain uses TRBV12-3 or TRBV12-4 and TRBJ2-7; D gene uncertain. The CDR3 spans 16 residues. V lost 2 bases and J lost 7, with 21 bases in between. For the CDR3, the DNA is TGTGCCAGCAGTTTACTTGGGCGGAGCAGTCCTAGGGAGCAGTACTTC. The encoded protein is CASSLLGRSSPREQYF.

The rearrangement links TRBV19 to TRBJ2-5; D is uncertain. The CDR3 totals 13 residues. Germline V gives CDR1 LNHDA, CDR2 SQIVND (reference sequence). V was cut by 5 bases and J by 0 bases, with 7 bases left in between. The CDR3 protein is CASSQVDQETQYF. For the CDR3, the DNA is TGTGCCAGTAGTCAGGTCGACCAAGAGACCCAGTACTTC.

This clonotype was detected a few times. The chain combines TRBV24-1 with TRBJ2-3; TRBD1 is a possible D gene (6 bases). CDR3 length equals 16 residues. Trimming cost V 4 bases and J 1 base, with 14 bases left between them. The germline CDR1 and CDR2 sequences are KGHDR and SFDVKD. The CDR3 coding sequence is TGTGCCACCAGTGAGTCACAGGGATGGGGCACAGATACGCAGTATTTT. The encoded protein is CATSESQGWGTDTQYF.

This sequence joins TRBV25-1 and TRBJ2-1; possibly TRBD1 or TRBD2 for D (5 bases each). Germline V gene data show CDR1 as MGHDK and CDR2 as SYGVNS. The CDR3 loop spans 12 amino acids. V lost 7 bases and J lost 11, with 15 bases in between. The CDR3, as DNA: TGTGCCAGCAAGGGACCGCTTCGTCAGCAGTTCTTC. This encodes CASKGPLRQQFF.

This clonotype was seen repeatedly, ten times or more. The V and J genes are TRBV7-3 and TRBJ2-1; no firm D call. V lost 5 bases and J 1 base, leaving 12 bases between the germline ends. This CDR3 spans 15 amino acids. The germline CDR1 and CDR2 sequences are SGHTA and FQGTGA. CDR3 in amino acids: CASSVSRASYNEQFF. CDR3 nucleotides: TGTGCCAGCAGCGTCAGCCGCGCTTCCTACAATGAGCAGTTCTTC.

This clonotype has only a few counts. The CDR3 sequence is CASSLGRPSNTGELFF. CDR3 in DNA: TGTGCCAGCAGCTTAGGACGGCCCTCGAACACCGGGGAGCTGTTTTTT. The genes are TRBV7-2 and TRBJ2-2; D is undetermined. CDR1 and CDR2 from the germline V gene are SGHTA and FQGNSA. The ends were cut back, 1 base at V and 0 bases at J, with 9 bases in the middle. CDR3 length: 16 residues.

The chain employs TRBV7-9 and TRBJ2-2; D is uncertain. The germline V gene has CDR1 SEHNR and CDR2 FQNEAQ (reference sequence). V was shortened by 5 bases and J by 13 bases, with 20 bases between the two germline ends. This CDR3 comprises 14 residues. CDR3 nucleotides: TGTGCCAGCAGCACACGCGGTAGTGGTCCTGGGCTGTTTTTT. Protein: CASSTRGSGPGLFF.

V gene TRBV12-3 or TRBV12-4 combines with J gene TRBJ2-7; D is perhaps TRBD1 (5 bases). The V and J ends lost 6 bases and 3 bases respectively, with 21 bases between them. The CDR3 length is 16 residues. CDR3 protein: CASRASEAGRNYEQYF. The CDR3 DNA reads TGTGCCAGCAGGGCCTCCGAGGCAGGGCGAAACTACGAGCAGTACTTC.

This clonotype was picked up many times. The chain links TRBV12-3 or TRBV12-4 to TRBJ2-1; D is undetermined. Trimming left V 7 bases short and J 3 bases short, with 7 bases between. The CDR3 extends over 12 amino acids. This CDR3 reads CASMAFYNEQFF. CDR3 DNA: TGTGCCAGCATGGCCTTCTACAATGAGCAGTTCTTC.